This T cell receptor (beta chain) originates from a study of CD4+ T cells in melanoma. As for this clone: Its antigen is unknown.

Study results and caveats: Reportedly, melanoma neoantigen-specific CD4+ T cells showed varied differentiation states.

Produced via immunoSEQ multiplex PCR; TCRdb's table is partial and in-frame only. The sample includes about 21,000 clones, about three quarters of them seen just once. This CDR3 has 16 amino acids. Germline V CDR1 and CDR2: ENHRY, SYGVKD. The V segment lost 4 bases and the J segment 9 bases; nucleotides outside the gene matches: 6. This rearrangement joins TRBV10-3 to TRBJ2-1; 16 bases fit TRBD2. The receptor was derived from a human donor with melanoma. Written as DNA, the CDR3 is TGTGCCATCAGTGCCGGGACTAGCGGGGGGGCAGGTGAGCAGTTCTTC. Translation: CAISAGTSGGAGEQFF.